This T cell receptor beta chain was sequenced in a study of cytomegalovirus exposure and HLA in healthy donors. Study-level points and caveats: TCR beta chains associated with HLA were, in a later analysis, more clonally expanded than equally common others.

As for this clone: Its target is not known.

Primers included in the PCR were 60 Vbeta and 13 Jbeta primers. Per the authors' pipeline: Among the unique TCR beta chains that a later analysis counted, roughly 80 million in all, about 11 million were shared. Sequencing was performed with immunoSEQ multiplex PCR; in TCRdb, only in-frame clones are kept and a portion is missing. Clonal size and the V and J genes are those of that table, whereas D and trimming came from the DNA. The sample has under 200,000 clones, around 75% seen once; the top ten hold 4.9%. Trimming left V 10 bases short and J 1 base short, with 18 bases between. This CDR3 comprises 15 residues. Germline-derived CDR1 and CDR2 are SNHLY and FYNNEI.

Sequencing used PBMCs. This receptor was obtained from a male donor in good health and CMV-seronegative. The rearrangement links TRBV2 to TRBJ2-3, with D maybe TRBD2 (6 bases). CDR3: CAIPTGASGTDTQYF. The CDR3 DNA reads TGTGCCATCCCGACCGGGGCTAGCGGCACAGATACGCAGTATTTT. The entire variable domain, with the rest obtained from reference TRBV2 and TRBJ2-3, is as follows: EPEVTQTPSHQVTQMGQEVILRCVPISNHLYFYWYRQILGQKVEFLVSFYNNEISEKSEIFDDQFSVERPDGSNFTLKIRSTKLEDSAMYFCAIPTGASGTDTQYFGPGTRLTVL.